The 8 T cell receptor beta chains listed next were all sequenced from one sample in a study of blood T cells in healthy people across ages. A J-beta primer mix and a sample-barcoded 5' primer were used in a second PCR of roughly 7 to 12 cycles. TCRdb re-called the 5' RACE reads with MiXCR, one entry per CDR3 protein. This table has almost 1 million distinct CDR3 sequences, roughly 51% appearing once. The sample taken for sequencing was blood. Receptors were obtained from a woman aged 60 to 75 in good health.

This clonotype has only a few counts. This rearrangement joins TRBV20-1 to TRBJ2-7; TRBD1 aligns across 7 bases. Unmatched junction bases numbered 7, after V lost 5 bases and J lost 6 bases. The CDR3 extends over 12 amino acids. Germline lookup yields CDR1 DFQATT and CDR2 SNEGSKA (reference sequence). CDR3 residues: CSAQDRLGEQYF. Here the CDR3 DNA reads TGCAGTGCTCAGGACAGGCTTGGCGAGCAGTACTTC.

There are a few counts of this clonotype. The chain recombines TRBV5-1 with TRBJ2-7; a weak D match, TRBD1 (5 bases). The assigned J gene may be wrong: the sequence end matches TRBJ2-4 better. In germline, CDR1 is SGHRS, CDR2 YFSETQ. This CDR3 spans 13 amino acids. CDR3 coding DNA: TGCGCCAGCAGCTTCCAGACAGAAAACATTCAGTACTTC. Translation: CASSFQTENIQYF.

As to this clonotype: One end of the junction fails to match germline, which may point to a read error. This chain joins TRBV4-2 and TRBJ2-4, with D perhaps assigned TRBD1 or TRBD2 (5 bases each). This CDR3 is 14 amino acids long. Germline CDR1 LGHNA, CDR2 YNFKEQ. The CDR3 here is CAGSQDARENIQYF. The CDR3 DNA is TGTGCCGGCAGCCAAGATGCCAGGGAGAACATTCAGTACTTC.

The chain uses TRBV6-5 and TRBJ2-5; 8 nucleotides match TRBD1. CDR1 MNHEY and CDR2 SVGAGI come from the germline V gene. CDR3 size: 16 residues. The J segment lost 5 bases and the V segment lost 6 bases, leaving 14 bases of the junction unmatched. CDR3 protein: CASSPTRTGLRETQYF. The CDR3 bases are TGTGCCAGCAGCCCTACCCGGACAGGGCTGCGGGAGACCCAGTACTTC.

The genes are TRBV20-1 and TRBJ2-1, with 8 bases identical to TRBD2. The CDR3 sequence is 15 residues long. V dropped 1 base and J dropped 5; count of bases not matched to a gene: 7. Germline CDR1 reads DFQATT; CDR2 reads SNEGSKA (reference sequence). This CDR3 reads CSARVLAGRNNEQFF. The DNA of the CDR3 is TGCAGTGCTAGAGTATTAGCGGGACGAAACAATGAGCAGTTCTTC.

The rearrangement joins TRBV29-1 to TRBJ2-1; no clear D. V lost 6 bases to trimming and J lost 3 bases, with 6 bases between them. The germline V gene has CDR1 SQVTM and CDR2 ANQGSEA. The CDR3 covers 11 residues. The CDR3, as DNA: TGCAGCGTATACGACTACAATGAGCAGTTCTTC. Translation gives CSVYDYNEQFF.

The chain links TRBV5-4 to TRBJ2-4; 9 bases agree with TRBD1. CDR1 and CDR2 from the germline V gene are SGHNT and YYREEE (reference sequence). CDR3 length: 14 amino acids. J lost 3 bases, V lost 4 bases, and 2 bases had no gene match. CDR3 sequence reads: CASSQTGGKNIQYF. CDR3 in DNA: TGTGCCAGCAGCCAGACAGGGGGCAAAAACATTCAGTACTTC.

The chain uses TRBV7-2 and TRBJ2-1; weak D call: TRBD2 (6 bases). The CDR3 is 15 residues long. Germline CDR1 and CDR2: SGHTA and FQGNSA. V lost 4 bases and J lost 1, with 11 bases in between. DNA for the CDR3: TGTGCCAGCAGCTCCGGGAGAGGATCCTACAATGAGCAGTTCTTC. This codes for CASSSGRGSYNEQFF.